This T cell receptor beta chain was found in a study of OX40 agonist ivuxolimab in advanced cancers. Regarding the research as a whole: Ivuxolimab was an agonistic, fully human IgG2 monoclonal antibody directed against OX40 (CD134), a costimulatory receptor. Intravenous ivuxolimab was administered to patients every 2 weeks at six dose levels: 0.01, 0.1, 0.3, 1.5, 3 and 10 mg/kg. Of the approximately 54 dose-escalation patients, hepatocellular carcinoma was present in approximately 20, melanoma in approximately 15, renal cell carcinoma in 9 and head and neck cancer in 9. In the dose-escalation cohort, around four fifths of patients were male, and the mean age was approximately 55 years, with a range of about 23 to 85. Patients were allowed to have had prior anti-PD-1, anti-PD-L1 or anti-CTLA-4 therapy, and 30% to 40% of the dose-escalation patients had been treated with checkpoint inhibitors. Partial responses occurred in three dose-escalation patients, of whom one had hepatocellular carcinoma and two had cutaneous melanoma. The point of sequencing TCRbeta in the periphery was to test whether ivuxolimab changed TCR sequence diversity and drove clonal T-cell expansion. The paper covers the monotherapy dose-escalation part of the phase I ivuxolimab trial, which included N of about 56 patients. Study-level results and caveats: Antigen specificity was not determined for the clonally expanded peripheral T cells. On average, CD8+ T cells showed more expanded clones than CD4+ T cells after ivuxolimab. Low levels of normalized T-cell clonal expansion were also seen in some patients who did not respond. Partial responders in the 0.1-3.0 mg/kg groups had among the lowest normalized peripheral clonal expansion, especially among CD8+ T cells. Clonal expansion of both CD4+ and CD8+ blood T cells was observed from baseline to week 6 at doses 0.1 to 3.0 mg/kg.

The trial excluded patients who had a history of autoimmune disease or were on systemic immunosuppression. Peripheral blood for TCR sequencing was collected from all dose cohorts at baseline, on cycle 4 day 1, and on cycle 7 day 1. The samples were drawn from a first-in-human, open-label, multicenter phase I dose-escalation trial of ivuxolimab. The trial enrolled adults with locally advanced or metastatic head and neck squamous cell, hepatocellular, melanoma or renal cell carcinoma. Before TCR sequencing, CD4+ T cells and CD8+ T cells from peripheral blood were sorted into separate populations. In its sample, this clone was seen a few times. What antigen it recognizes has not been identified. There are no base qualities to consult, and no much larger clone falls within one base. To sequence the TCRbeta CDR3 region, genomic DNA was isolated from the sorted cells. TCRbeta CDR3 regions were sequenced using the immunoSEQ Assay. TCRdb limited this immuneACCESS table to in-frame rearrangements with V and J called. A share of clones is missing; checked studies link under half to unresolved V genes, and the rest is unexplained. Here the sample has roughly 43,000 clones; more than 85% occur a single time. In total, the top ten clones hold 4.9% of the sample.

The source material was CD4+ or CD8+ T cells sorted from blood, sampled in a trial of the OX40 agonist ivuxolimab. The origin of this receptor is an adult with an advanced solid tumor such as melanoma, head and neck, liver or kidney cancer.

The CDR3 protein: CASISGQGGSNQPQHF. The DNA reads as follows: TGTGCCAGCATTTCCGGACAGGGCGGTAGCAATCAGCCCCAGCATTTT. The chain employs TRBV2 and TRBJ1-5; 8 central nucleotides agree with TRBD1. Trimming leaves V shorter by 7 bases and J shorter by 0 bases, with the junction holding 8 bases beyond the gene matches. From a lookup of the germline V gene, CDR1 and CDR2 are SNHLY and FYNNEI. The CDR3 runs 16 residues from the cysteine to the phenylalanine. Of all the DNA, just the CDR3 is kept, 48 bases in frame from base 1.